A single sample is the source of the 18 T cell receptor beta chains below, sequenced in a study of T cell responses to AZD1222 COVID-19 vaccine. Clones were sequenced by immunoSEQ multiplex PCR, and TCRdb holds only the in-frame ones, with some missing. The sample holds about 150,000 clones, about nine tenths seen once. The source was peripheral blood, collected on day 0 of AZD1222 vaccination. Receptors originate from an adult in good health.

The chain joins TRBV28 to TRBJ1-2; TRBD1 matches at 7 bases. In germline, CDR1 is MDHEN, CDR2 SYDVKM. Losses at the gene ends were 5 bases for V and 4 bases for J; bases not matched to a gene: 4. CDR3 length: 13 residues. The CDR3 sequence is CASSPQGIYGYTF. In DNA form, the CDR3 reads TGTGCCAGCAGTCCACAGGGGATCTATGGCTACACCTTC.

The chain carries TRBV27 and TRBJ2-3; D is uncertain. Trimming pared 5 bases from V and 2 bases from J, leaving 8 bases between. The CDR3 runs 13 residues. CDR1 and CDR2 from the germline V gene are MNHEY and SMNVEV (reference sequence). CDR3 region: CASSPWNTDTQYF. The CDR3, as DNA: TGTGCCAGCAGTCCCTGGAACACAGATACGCAGTATTTT.

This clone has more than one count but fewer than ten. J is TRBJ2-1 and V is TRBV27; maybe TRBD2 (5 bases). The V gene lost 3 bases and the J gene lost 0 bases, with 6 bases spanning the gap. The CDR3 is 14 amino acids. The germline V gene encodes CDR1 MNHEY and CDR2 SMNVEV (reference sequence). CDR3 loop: CASSFRDSYNEQFF. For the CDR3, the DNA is TGTGCCAGCAGTTTTCGGGACTCCTACAATGAGCAGTTCTTC.

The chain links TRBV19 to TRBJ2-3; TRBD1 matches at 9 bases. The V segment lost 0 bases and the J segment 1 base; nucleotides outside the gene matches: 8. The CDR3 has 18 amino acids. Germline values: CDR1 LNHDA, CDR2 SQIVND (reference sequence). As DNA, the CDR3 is TGTGCCAGTAGTATAGATATAACAGGGGGCGCGGGCACAGATACGCAGTATTTT. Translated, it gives CASSIDITGGAGTDTQYF.

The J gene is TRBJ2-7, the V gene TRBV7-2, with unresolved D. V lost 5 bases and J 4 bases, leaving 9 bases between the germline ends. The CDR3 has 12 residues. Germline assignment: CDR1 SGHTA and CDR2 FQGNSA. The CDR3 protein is CASSPIGYEQYF. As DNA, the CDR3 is TGTGCCAGCAGCCCCATCGGGTACGAGCAGTACTTC.

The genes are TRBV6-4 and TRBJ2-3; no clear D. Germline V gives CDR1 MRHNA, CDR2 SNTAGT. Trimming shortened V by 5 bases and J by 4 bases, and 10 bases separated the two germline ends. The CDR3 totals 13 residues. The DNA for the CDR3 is TGTGCCAGCAGTCCGACTCGCTCAGATACGCAGTATTTT. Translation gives CASSPTRSDTQYF.

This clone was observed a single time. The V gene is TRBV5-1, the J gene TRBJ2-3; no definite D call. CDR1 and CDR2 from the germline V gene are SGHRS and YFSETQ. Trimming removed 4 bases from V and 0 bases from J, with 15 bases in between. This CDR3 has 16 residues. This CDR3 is CASSPFTDPSTDTQYF. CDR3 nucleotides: TGCGCCAGCAGCCCATTTACGGATCCTAGCACAGATACGCAGTATTTT.

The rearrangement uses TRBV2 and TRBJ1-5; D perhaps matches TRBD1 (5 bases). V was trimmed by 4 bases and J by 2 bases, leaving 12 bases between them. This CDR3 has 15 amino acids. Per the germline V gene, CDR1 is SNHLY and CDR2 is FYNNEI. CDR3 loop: CASSGMGLGNQPQHF. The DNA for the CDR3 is TGTGCCAGCAGTGGGATGGGGCTGGGCAATCAGCCCCAGCATTTT.

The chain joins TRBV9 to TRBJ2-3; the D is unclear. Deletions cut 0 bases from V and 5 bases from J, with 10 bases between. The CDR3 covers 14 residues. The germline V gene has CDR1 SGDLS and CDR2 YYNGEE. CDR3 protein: CASSVGSSGDTQYF. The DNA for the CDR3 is TGTGCCAGCAGCGTAGGGAGTTCGGGAGATACGCAGTATTTT.

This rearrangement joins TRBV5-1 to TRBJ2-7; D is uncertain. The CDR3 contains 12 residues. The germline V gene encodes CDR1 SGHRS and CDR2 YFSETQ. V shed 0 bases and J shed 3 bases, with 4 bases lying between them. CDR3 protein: CASSLDFYEQYF. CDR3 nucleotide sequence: TGCGCCAGCAGCTTGGACTTCTACGAGCAGTACTTC.

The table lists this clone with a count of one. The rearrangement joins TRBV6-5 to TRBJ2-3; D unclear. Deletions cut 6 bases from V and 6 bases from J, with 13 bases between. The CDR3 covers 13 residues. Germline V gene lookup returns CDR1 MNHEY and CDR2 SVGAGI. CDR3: CASSPRNRDTQYF. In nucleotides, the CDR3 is TGTGCCAGCAGCCCCCGTAATCGGGATACGCAGTATTTT.

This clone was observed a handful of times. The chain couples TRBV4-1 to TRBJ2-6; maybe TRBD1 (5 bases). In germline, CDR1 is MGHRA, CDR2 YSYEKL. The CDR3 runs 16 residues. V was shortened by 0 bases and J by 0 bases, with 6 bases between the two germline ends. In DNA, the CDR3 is TGCGCCAGCAGCCAAGATAGGGGCTCTGGGGCCAACGTCCTGACTTTC. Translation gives CASSQDRGSGANVLTF.

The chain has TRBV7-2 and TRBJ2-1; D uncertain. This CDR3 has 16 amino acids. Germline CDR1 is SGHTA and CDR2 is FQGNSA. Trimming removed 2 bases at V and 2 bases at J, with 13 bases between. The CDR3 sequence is CASSLSASGAYNEQFF. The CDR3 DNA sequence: TGTGCCAGCAGCTTATCCGCTAGTGGGGCCTACAATGAGCAGTTCTTC.

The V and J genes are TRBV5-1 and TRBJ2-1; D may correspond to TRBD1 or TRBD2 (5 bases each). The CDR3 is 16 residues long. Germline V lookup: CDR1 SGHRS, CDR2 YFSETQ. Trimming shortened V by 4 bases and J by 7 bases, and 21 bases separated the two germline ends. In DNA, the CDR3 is TGCGCCAGCAGCGAGAAAGGGACGGCGGTAGTAAATGAGCAGTTCTTC. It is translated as CASSEKGTAVVNEQFF.

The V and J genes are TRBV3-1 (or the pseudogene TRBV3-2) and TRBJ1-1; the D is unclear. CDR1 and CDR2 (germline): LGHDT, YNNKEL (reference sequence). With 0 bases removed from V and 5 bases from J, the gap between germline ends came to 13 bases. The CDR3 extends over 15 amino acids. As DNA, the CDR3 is TGTGCCAGCAGCCAAGATCGGAACCTGGAGACTGAAGCTTTCTTT. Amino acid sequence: CASSQDRNLETEAFF.

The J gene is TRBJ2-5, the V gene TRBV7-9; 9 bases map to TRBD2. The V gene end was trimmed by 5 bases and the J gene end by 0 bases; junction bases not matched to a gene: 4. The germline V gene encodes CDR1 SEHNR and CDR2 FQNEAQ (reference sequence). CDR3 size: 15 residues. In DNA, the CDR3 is TGTGCCAGCAGCCCAACTAGCGGGTACCAAGAGACCCAGTACTTC. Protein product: CASSPTSGYQETQYF.

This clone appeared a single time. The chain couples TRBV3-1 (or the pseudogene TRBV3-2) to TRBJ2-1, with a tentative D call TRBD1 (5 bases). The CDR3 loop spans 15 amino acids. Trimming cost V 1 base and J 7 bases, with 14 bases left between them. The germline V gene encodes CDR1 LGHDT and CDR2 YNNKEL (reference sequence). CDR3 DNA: TGTGCCAGCAGCCAAGGACAGCCCTACGGGAATGAGCAGTTCTTC. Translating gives CASSQGQPYGNEQFF.

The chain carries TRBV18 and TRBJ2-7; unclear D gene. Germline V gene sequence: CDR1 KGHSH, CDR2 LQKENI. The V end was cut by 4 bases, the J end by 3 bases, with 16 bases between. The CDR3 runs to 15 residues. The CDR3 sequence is CASSQPGRPLYEQYF. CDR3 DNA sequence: TGTGCCAGCTCACAACCGGGCCGGCCACTCTACGAGCAGTACTTC.